This TCR beta chain was identified in a study of blood T cell repertoires in COVID-19. Study-wide background: Samples representing acute and convalescent COVID-19 were sourced from the United States, Italy and Spain. PBMCs, B-cell-depleted T cells, or T cells provided the cDNA or gDNA that made up the material.

Original processing notes: Amplification from reference gene primers served as the basis for estimated nucleated cell counts. Clones were read by immunoSEQ multiplex PCR, and TCRdb kept only the in-frame ones, dropping some. V and J calls plus clone size are reproduced from that table; the DNA served to infer D and trimming. The table shows about 120,000 clones, with 80% to 90% occurring only once. Losses at the gene ends were 0 bases for V and 7 bases for J; bases not matched to a gene: 8. Germline V gene sequence: CDR1 SGHTA, CDR2 FQGTGA. This CDR3 region has 16 residues. The clonotype was recovered from a woman aged 70-85 years with acute or convalescent COVID-19. Sequencing was done on a sample of peripheral blood. The gene calls are TRBV7-3 and TRBJ2-3; 9 nucleotides line up with TRBD2. CDR3: CASSLTGGGASHTQYF. Here the CDR3 DNA reads TGTGCCAGCAGCTTAACTGGCGGGGGGGCCAGCCATACGCAGTATTTT.